A single count supports the clone carrying this T cell receptor (beta chain). Libraries were prepared by immunoSEQ multiplex PCR; TCRdb keeps only in-frame clonotypes and omits some of them. This table holds about 48,000 clones, about 93% found once. The germline V gene encodes CDR1 SGHNT and CDR2 YYREEE (reference sequence). The CDR3 is 15 amino acids. After removal of 2 bases from V and 8 bases from J, the junction contained 9 bases not matched to a gene. These data are taken from a study of technical replicates of blood from a few donors. The sequencing input was PBMCs. The chain has TRBV5-4 and TRBJ2-4; 8 positions agree with TRBD1. This receptor was identified in a human donor in good health. Some clones in this sample may be carry-over from other donors' samples. The CDR3 spells CASSLKTGDSDIQYF. The CDR3 coding sequence is TGTGCCAGCAGCTTAAAGACAGGGGACTCTGACATTCAGTACTTC.